Here is one T cell receptor (beta chain) with its context. The antigen is unknown. Naive CD8 isolation took CD45RO-negative cells positively selected for CCR7 and excluded terminally differentiated effector memory CD45RA+ cells. Sequencing was performed with immunoSEQ multiplex PCR; in TCRdb, only in-frame clones are kept and a portion is missing. Of about 590,000 clones listed, roughly 95% were seen once; the top ten hold around 0.11%. This entry comes from a study of shared clonotypes between healthy human individuals. Study-level points and caveats: Memory subsets generally showed lower estimated richness than naive subsets.

Per germline, CDR1 LNHDA and CDR2 SQIVND (reference sequence). The V and J ends lost 5 bases and 5 bases respectively, with 22 bases between them. The CDR3 totals 17 residues. This chain connects TRBV19 to TRBJ2-1; weak D call: TRBD2 (5 bases). Sequencing was performed on naive CD8+ T cells sorted from blood. This clonotype was sampled from a woman in her 30s in good health. DNA for the CDR3: TGTGCCAGTAGTCCTTTCGGCGGGCCCGCTCCGAACAATGAGCAGTTCTTC. Its translation: CASSPFGGPAPNNEQFF.